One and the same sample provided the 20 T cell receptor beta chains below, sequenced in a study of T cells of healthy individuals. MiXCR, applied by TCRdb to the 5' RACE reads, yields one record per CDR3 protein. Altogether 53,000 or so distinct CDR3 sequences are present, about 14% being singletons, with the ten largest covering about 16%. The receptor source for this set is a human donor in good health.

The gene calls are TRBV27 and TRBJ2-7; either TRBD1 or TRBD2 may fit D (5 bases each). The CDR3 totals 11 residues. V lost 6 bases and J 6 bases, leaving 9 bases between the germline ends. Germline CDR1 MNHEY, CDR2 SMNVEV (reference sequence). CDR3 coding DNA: TGTGCCAGCAGGGGGGTAGCCGAGCAGTACTTC. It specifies CASRGVAEQYF.

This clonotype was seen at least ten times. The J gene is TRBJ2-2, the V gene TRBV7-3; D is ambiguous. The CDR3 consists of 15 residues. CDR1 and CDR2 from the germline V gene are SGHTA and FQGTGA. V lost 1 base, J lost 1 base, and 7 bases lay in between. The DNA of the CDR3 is TGTGCCAGCAGCTTAAGCGGCGGGAACACCGGGGAGCTGTTTTTT. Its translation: CASSLSGGNTGELFF.

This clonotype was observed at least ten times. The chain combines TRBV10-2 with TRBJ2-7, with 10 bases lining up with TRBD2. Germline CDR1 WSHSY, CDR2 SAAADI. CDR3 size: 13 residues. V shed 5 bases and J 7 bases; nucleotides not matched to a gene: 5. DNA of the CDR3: TGCGCCAGCAGTCCTACTAGCGGGAATGAGCAGTACTTC. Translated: CASSPTSGNEQYF.

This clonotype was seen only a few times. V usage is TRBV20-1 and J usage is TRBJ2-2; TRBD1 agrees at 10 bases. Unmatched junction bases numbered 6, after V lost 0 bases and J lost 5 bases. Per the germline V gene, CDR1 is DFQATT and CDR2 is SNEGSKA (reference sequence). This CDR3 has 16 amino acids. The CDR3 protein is CSARDRDRGRTGELFF. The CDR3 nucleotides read TGCAGTGCTAGAGATAGGGACAGGGGCAGGACCGGGGAGCTGTTTTTT.

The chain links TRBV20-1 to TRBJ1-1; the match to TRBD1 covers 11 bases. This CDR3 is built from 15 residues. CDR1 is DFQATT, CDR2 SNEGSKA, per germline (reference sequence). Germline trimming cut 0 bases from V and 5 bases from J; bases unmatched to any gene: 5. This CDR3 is CSARDRGQGETEAFF. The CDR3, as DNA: TGCAGTGCTAGAGATCGGGGACAGGGGGAGACTGAAGCTTTCTTT.

The CDR3: CASSLRGGATDTQYF. CDR3 bases: TGTGCCAGCAGCTTGCGCGGGGGGGCAACAGATACGCAGTATTTT. This chain connects TRBV7-2 to TRBJ2-3; 9 bases fit TRBD2. Germline assignment: CDR1 SGHTA and CDR2 FQGNSA. The CDR3 spans 15 residues. With 3 bases clipped from V and 3 bases from J, the junction kept 4 bases outside the gene matches.

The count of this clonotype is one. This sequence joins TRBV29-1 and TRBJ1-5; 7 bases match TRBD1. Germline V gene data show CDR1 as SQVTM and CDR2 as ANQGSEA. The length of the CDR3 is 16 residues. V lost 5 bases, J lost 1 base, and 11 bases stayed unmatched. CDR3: CSVCGTGVDSNQPQHF. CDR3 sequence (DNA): TGCAGCGTTTGTGGCACAGGGGTCGACAGCAATCAGCCCCAGCATTTT.

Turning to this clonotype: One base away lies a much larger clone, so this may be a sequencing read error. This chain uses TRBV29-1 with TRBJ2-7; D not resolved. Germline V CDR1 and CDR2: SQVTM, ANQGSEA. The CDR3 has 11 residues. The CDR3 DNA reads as TGCAGCGTTGGACCAGAGCAGCTTCGGCACTTC. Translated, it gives CSVGPEQLRHF.

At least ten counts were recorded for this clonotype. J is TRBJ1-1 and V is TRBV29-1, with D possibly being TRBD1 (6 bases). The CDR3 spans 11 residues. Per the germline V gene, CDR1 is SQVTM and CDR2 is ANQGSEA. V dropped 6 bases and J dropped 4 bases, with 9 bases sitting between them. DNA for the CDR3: TGCAGCGTCCAGGGGTCCACTGAAGCTTTCTTT. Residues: CSVQGSTEAFF.

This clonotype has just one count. This CDR3 reads CASSLGLAGAFTDTQYF. DNA for the CDR3: TGCGCCAGCAGCTTGGGACTAGCGGGCGCTTTTACAGATACGCAGTATTTT. The chain joins TRBV5-1 to TRBJ2-3, with 10 positions matching TRBD2. CDR1 and CDR2 from the germline V gene are SGHRS and YFSETQ. This CDR3 has 17 residues. With 0 bases clipped from V and 3 bases from J, the junction kept 7 bases outside the gene matches.

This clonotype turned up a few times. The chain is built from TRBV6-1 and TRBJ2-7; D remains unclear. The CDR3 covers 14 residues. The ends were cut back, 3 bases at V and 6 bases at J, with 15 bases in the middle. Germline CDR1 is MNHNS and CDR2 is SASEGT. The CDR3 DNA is TGTGCCAGCAGTGAGTATGGGCTACACGGCGAGCAGTACTTC. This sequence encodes CASSEYGLHGEQYF.

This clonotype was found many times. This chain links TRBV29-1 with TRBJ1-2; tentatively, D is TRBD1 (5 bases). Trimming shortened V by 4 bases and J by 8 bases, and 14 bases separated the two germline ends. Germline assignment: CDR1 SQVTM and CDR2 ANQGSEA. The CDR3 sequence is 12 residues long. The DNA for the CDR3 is TGCAGCGTTGGGGGGGAAGGGCGAGGCTACACCTTC. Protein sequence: CSVGGEGRGYTF. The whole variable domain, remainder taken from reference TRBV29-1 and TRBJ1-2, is SAVISQKPSRDICQRGTSLTIQCQVDSQVTMMFWYRQQPGQSLTLIATANQGSEATYESGFVIDKFPISRPNLTFSTLTVSNMSPEDSSIYLCSVGGEGRGYTFGSGTRLTVV.

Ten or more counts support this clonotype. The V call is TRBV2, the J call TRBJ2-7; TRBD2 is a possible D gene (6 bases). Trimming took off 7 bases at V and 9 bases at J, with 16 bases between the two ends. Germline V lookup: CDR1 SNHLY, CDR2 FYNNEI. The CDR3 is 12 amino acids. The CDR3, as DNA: TGTGCCAGCAAAGCGACCGTCGGGGGGCAGTACTTC. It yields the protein CASKATVGGQYF. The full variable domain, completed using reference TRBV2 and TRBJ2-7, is EPEVTQTPSHQVTQMGQEVILRCVPISNHLYFYWYRQILGQKVEFLVSFYNNEISEKSEIFDDQFSVERPDGSNFTLKIRSTKLEDSAMYFCASKATVGGQYFGPGTRLTVT.

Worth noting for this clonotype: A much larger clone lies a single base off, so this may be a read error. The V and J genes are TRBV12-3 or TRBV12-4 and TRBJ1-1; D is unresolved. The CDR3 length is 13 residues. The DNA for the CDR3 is TGTGACAGCAGTTCCCTTGGGAACACTGAAGCTTTCTTT. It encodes CDSSSLGNTEAFF.

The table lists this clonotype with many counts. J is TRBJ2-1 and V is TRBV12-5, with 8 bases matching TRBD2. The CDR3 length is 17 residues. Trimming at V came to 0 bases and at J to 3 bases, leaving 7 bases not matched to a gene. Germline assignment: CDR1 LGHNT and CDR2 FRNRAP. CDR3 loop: CASGLVLGREGYNEQFF. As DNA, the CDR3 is TGTGCTAGTGGTTTGGTACTTGGTCGGGAGGGCTACAATGAGCAGTTCTTC.

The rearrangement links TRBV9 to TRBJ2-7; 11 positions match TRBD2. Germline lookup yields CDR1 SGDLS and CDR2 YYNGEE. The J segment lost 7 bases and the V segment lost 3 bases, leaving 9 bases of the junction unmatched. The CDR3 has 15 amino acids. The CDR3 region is CASSEGTSGRVEQYF. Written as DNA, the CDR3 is TGTGCCAGCAGCGAAGGTACTAGCGGGAGAGTGGAGCAGTACTTC. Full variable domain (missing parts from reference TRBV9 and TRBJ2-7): DSGVTQTPKHLITATGQRVTLRCSPRSGDLSVYWYQQSLDQGLQFLIQYYNGEERAKGNILERFSAQQFPDLHSELNLSSLELGDSALYFCASSEGTSGRVEQYFGPGTRLTVT.

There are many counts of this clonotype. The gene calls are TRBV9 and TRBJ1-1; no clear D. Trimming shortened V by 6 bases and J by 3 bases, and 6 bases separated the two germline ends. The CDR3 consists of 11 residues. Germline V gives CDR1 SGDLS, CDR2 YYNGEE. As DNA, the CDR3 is TGTGCCAGCACCCCTGACACTGAAGCTTTCTTT. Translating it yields CASTPDTEAFF.

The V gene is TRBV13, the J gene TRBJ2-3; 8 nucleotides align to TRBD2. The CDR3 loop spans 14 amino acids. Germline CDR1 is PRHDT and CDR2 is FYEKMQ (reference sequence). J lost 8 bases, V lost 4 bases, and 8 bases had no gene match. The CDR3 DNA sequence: TGTGCCAGCAGCTCTACCTCGACTAGCGTTACGCAGTATTTT. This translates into CASSSTSTSVTQYF.

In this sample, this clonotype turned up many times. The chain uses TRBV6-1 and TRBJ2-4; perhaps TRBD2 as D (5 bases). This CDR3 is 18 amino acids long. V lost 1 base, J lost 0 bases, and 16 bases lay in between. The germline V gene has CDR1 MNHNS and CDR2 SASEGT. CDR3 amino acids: CASSEVMQRSPAKNIQYF. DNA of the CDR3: TGTGCCAGCAGTGAAGTTATGCAGCGGAGCCCAGCCAAAAACATTCAGTACTTC.

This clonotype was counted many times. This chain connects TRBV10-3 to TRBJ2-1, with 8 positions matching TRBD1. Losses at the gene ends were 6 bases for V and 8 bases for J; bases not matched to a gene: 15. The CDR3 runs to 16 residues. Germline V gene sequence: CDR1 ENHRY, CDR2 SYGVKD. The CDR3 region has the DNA TGTGCCATCAGCGCGGACAGGACAGGGTTATTGGATGAGCAGTTCTTC. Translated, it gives CAISADRTGLLDEQFF.